The T cell receptor (beta chain) described here comes from a study of shared clonotypes between healthy human individuals. For the study at large: Used for every donor were three CD4 naive, three CD4 memory, two CD8 naive and one CD8 memory plate.

This clone was observed once. Its antigen remains unknown. General observations from the study: An expected dependence of interdonor clonotype sharing on sequencing depth was noted.

The V gene end was trimmed by 0 bases and the J gene end by 2 bases; junction bases not matched to a gene: 8. Germline CDR1 and CDR2: GTSNPN and SVGIG (reference sequence). The CDR3 contains 16 residues. TCRdb's copy holds only in-frame clones and misses some; the assay was immunoSEQ multiplex PCR. The sample shows about 2 million clones, approximately 95% of them seen only once. Selected positively for CCR7 and CD45RO-negative, naive CD8 cells excluded terminally differentiated effector memory CD45RA+ cells. Sequenced sample: naive CD8+ T cells sorted from blood. The chain uses TRBV30 and TRBJ2-3; the match to TRBD2 covers 7 bases. The source is a man aged 18 to 30 in good health. CDR3: CAWSVPLAVLTDTQYF. In DNA, the CDR3 is TGTGCCTGGAGTGTACCGCTAGCGGTACTCACAGATACGCAGTATTTT.